These 2 T cell receptor beta chains were sequenced from one sample in a study of identical twins. TCRdb reprocessed the 5' RACE reads via MiXCR and lists one record per CDR3 protein. The sample comprises about 550,000 distinct CDR3 sequences, more than 20% of which are singletons, and around 0.48% rests with the top ten. The same sample was also used in a study of yellow fever vaccine responses in identical twins.

Sequenced input: CD4+ T cells sorted from blood. The receptors were gathered from a woman aged 18-29 years in good health.

This clonotype was counted only a few times. The chain links TRBV12-3 or TRBV12-4 to TRBJ2-1; 9 bases agree with TRBD1. The V segment lost 5 bases and the J segment 7 bases; nucleotides outside the gene matches: 9. CDR3 size: 15 residues. CDR3 region: CASSPPGQGKNEQFF. The DNA of the CDR3 is TGTGCCAGCAGTCCCCCGGGACAGGGAAAAAATGAGCAGTTCTTC.

The rearrangement links TRBV5-6 to TRBJ2-7; 7 nucleotides match TRBD2. The germline V gene encodes CDR1 SGHDT and CDR2 YYEEEE. Trimming took 0 bases from V and 2 from J; bases not matched to a gene: 5. The CDR3 extends over 15 amino acids. DNA for the CDR3: TGTGCCAGCAGCTTGGAACCTAGCGGACCCTACGAGCAGTACTTC. Translated: CASSLEPSGPYEQYF.